This T cell receptor (beta chain) was identified in a study of CD8 T cells in Susac syndrome. Study-level results: The study conceded that relatively few individuals underwent its TCR sequencing and HLA analysis.

Sequencing of TCR beta was carried out in blood CD8+ and CD4+ T cells. In the multiple sclerosis control group, patients were treatment-naive and had stable or active relapsing-remitting disease. RNA totalling roughly 0.45 to 1 ug underwent reverse transcription with random hexamers. TCRdb fed the immunoSEQ multiplex PCR reads into MiXCR, producing one record per CDR3 protein. The table includes under 200,000 distinct CDR3 sequences, about 95% detected once. On this clonotype itself: Its specificity is unknown.

The germline V gene has CDR1 SGHVS and CDR2 FNYEAQ. The CDR3 consists of 15 residues. V was clipped by 5 bases and J by 1 base, with 12 bases between them. Sequencing input: CD8+ T cells from PBMCs. The TCR comes from a human donor with multiple sclerosis. V usage is TRBV7-6 and J usage is TRBJ2-1; tentatively, D is TRBD2 (6 bases). In DNA form, the CDR3 reads TGTGCCAGCAGCCAGGTGGGGGGATCCTACAATGAGCAGTTCTTC. Its protein product is CASSQVGGSYNEQFF.